This TCR beta chain was sequenced during a study of identical twins. Study results and limitations: Beta out-of-frame sequences displayed a weaker excess of sharing between twins.

A template switching step contributed a universal primer site, while unique molecular identifiers were present in the cDNA. MiXCR, applied by TCRdb to the 5' RACE reads, yields one record per CDR3 protein. Found here are roughly 770,000 distinct CDR3 sequences, over 15% of them singletons; the top ten hold about an eighth. A note on this clonotype: Antigen specificity is unknown.

The CDR3 length is 12 residues. The V end was cut by 0 bases, the J end by 12 bases, with 12 bases between. Per germline, CDR1 SGHKS and CDR2 YYEKEE (reference sequence). This sample also appeared in a second study, on T cells expressing NK-cell markers.

This clonotype was sampled from a young woman in good health. This chain joins TRBV5-5 and TRBJ1-2; D unresolved. The specimen sequenced was PBMCs. The CDR3 here is CASSLGGGENTF. Written as DNA, the CDR3 is TGTGCCAGCAGCTTGGGCGGCGGCGAGAACACCTTC.